This TCR beta chain was observed in a study of blood T cells in healthy people across ages. The authors ran a second PCR of 7 to 11 cycles using a sample-barcoded 5' primer and a J-beta primer mix. A template-switch adaptor containing 12 random nucleotides labeled each cDNA molecule. In TCRdb, the 5' RACE reads were re-called with MiXCR into one record per CDR3 protein. The repertoire holds about 800,000 distinct CDR3 sequences, with 25% as singletons. The V gene's germline CDR1 is DFQATT and CDR2 SNEGSKA (reference sequence). The CDR3 is 12 residues long. The data also belong to a second study, concerning T cells of mothers and their children. That source notes: Reads recorded for TCR beta CDR3 numbered over 9 million per mother and around 2.8 million per child.

The sequenced sample was blood. The chain uses TRBV20-1 and TRBJ2-7; 12 bases fit TRBD1. This clonotype was obtained from a boy between 5 and 17 years old in good health. The CDR3 sequence: CSGDRGPYEQYF. The CDR3 DNA is TGCAGCGGGGACAGGGGGCCTTACGAGCAGTACTTC.